A selection of T cell receptor beta chains follows, all from one sample in a study of control samples from healthy donors and cancer patients. Sequencing was performed with immunoSEQ multiplex PCR; in TCRdb, only in-frame clones are kept and a portion is missing. The sample holds some 30,000 clones, roughly 87% seen once. Sequenced material: formalin-fixed, paraffin-embedded tissue. All receptors come from a female donor with melanoma. Each CDR3 is given with its conserved first and last residue. The order of the fields is CDR3 length, clone size, D gene, J gene, V gene, CDR3 DNA, CDR3 protein. A D gene is named only where the DNA matches it firmly. A row's size may be missing; if present it is once, few, many or a size class.

15	NA	TRBD2	TRBJ2-5	TRBV11-2	TGTGCCAGCAGTTTCATCGGGGGGGCTGGGGAGACCCAGTACTTC	CASSFIGGAGETQYF
16	NA	TRBD2	TRBJ2-1	TRBV7-8	TGTGCCAGCAGCGCTACCGGGACTAGCGGGAGCAATGAGCAGTTCTTC	CASSATGTSGSNEQFF
13	NA	TRBD2	TRBJ2-1	TRBV6-5	TGTGCCAGCAGTCAGGGACTATACAATGAGCAGTTCTTC	CASSQGLYNEQFF
15	NA	TRBD1	TRBJ1-1	TRBV4-2	TGTGCCAGCAGCCAAGGCGCAAAGACAGGGGCTGAAGCTTTCTTT	CASSQGAKTGAEAFF
14	NA	NA	TRBJ2-5	TRBV5-4	TGTGCCAGCAGCTCCCAGGGGTCTCTAAAGACCCAGTACTTC	CASSSQGSLKTQYF
14	NA	TRBD1	TRBJ2-3	TRBV5-6	TGTGCCAGCAGCCCGGACAGGGGGCGAGATACGCAGTATTTT	CASSPDRGRDTQYF
14	NA	NA	TRBJ2-2	TRBV3-1/TRBV3-2	TGTGCCAGCAGTCGCAACAGGGTCACCGGGGAGCTGTTTTTT	CASSRNRVTGELFF
18	NA	NA	TRBJ1-5	TRBV3-1/TRBV3-2	TGTGCCAGCAGCCAAGATCGGGGAACGGTGAAAAGCAATCAGCCCCAGCATTTT	CASSQDRGTVKSNQPQHF
17	once	TRBD1	TRBJ1-2	TRBV18	TGTGCCAGCTCAACCGGGACAGGGGGCGCGGCAGGGTATGGCTACACCTTC	CASSTGTGGAAGYGYTF
12	once	NA	TRBJ1-2	TRBV10-2	TGCGCCAGCAGCGATAAATGGGTTAGCTACACCTTC	CASSDKWVSYTF
16	NA	NA	TRBJ2-3	TRBV7-2	TGTGCCAGCAGCTTAGTACCGGGACCACCCCTAGGTACGCAGTATTTT	CASSLVPGPPLGTQYF
15	NA	TRBD2	TRBJ2-5	TRBV7-8	TGTGCCAGCAGCACTTGGACTAGCGGACAAGAGACCCAGTACTTC	CASSTWTSGQETQYF
14	NA	NA	TRBJ1-1	TRBV19	TGTGCCAGTAGTGAACAGGCGATTGGGACTGAAGCTTTCTTT	CASSEQAIGTEAFF
16	NA	NA	TRBJ2-1	TRBV5-1	TGCGCCAGCGGTACTTCGGTTGGAAGCTCCTACAATGAGCAGTTCTTC	CASGTSVGSSYNEQFF
14	NA	TRBD1	TRBJ2-4	TRBV18	TGTGCCAGCTCTCCGACAGGGTCAGGAAACATTCAGTACTTC	CASSPTGSGNIQYF
14	NA	TRBD2	TRBJ2-5	TRBV27	TGTGCCAGCAGTCGGGGGAGGGCCGGAGAGACCCAGTACTTC	CASSRGRAGETQYF
14	NA	NA	TRBJ2-7	TRBV4-1	TGCGCCAGCAGCCTGTCCGTGACAGACTACGAGCAGTACTTC	CASSLSVTDYEQYF
15	few	NA	TRBJ2-3	TRBV5-4	TGTGCCAGCAGCAGGGGGACCGCCCGGGCAGATACGCAGTATTTT	CASSRGTARADTQYF
15	NA	NA	TRBJ1-5	TRBV9	TGTGCCAGCAGTAGGGACACCACCACCTATCAGCCCCAGCATTTT	CASSRDTTTYQPQHF
15	few	NA	TRBJ1-5	TRBV6-5	TGTGCCAGCAGTACTAGGGTAATGGACAATCAGCCCCAGCATTTT	CASSTRVMDNQPQHF
16	NA	NA	TRBJ1-2	TRBV19	TGTGCCAGCGAGGGAGGAATTGGGAGGACTAACTATGGCTACACCTTC	CASEGGIGRTNYGYTF
13	NA	NA	TRBJ1-5	TRBV3-1/TRBV3-2	TGTGCCAGCAGCCAAGATATTAGTCAGCCCCAGCATTTT	CASSQDISQPQHF
15	NA	TRBD1	TRBJ1-6	TRBV27	TGTGCCAGCAGGCCCGGGACAGGGGAAGATTCACCCCTCCACTTT	CASRPGTGEDSPLHF
11	NA	NA	TRBJ2-7	TRBV7-9	TGTGCCAGCAGCCTACAGGTGGAGCAGTACTTC	CASSLQVEQYF
12	NA	TRBD1	TRBJ1-1	TRBV29-1	TGCAGCGTAGACAGGGGGCTTACTGAAGCTTTCTTT	CSVDRGLTEAFF